This entry lists 25 T cell receptor beta chains sequenced from one sample in a study of T cell responses to AZD1222 COVID-19 vaccine. Data came from immunoSEQ multiplex PCR; TCRdb stores just in-frame clones and leaves some out. The repertoire has under 150,000 clones, approximately 90% of them found once; the top ten carry roughly 3.5%. Sequenced here: peripheral blood, sampled on day 0 of AZD1222 vaccination. Every receptor here comes from an adult in good health.

The sample holds one count of this clone. This chain links TRBV5-1 with TRBJ2-2, with D perhaps matching TRBD2 (5 bases). The germline V gene has CDR1 SGHRS and CDR2 YFSETQ. The CDR3 is made up of 15 amino acids. The V end was cut by 7 bases, the J end by 5 bases, with 18 bases between. The CDR3, as DNA: TGCGCCAGCCGCACCCAGGCCTCGGGGACCGGGGAGCTGTTTTTT. Translating gives CASRTQASGTGELFF.

This chain joins TRBV14 and TRBJ2-5, with D tentatively TRBD1 (5 bases). V was shortened by 5 bases and J by 1 base, with 11 bases between the two germline ends. Germline V gene data show CDR1 as SGHDN and CDR2 as FVKESK. There are 14 residues in the CDR3. For the CDR3, the DNA is TGTGCCAGCAGCTCTAACAGGCCCCAAGAGACCCAGTACTTC. Translated, it gives CASSSNRPQETQYF.

J is TRBJ1-1 and V is TRBV2; D gene unclear. The germline V gene encodes CDR1 SNHLY and CDR2 FYNNEI. V dropped 9 bases and J dropped 1 base, with 9 bases sitting between them. The length of the CDR3 is 12 residues. The CDR3 protein is CASYRPNTEAFF. The CDR3, as DNA: TGTGCCAGTTATAGACCGAACACTGAAGCTTTCTTT.

The chain links TRBV5-4 to TRBJ1-2; D gene uncertain. This CDR3 has 13 amino acids. The germline gives CDR1 SGHNT, CDR2 YYREEE (reference sequence). Trimming left V 0 bases short and J 3 bases short, with 6 bases between. CDR3 protein: CASSLDSDYGYTF. The CDR3 DNA is TGTGCCAGCAGCTTGGACAGCGACTATGGCTACACCTTC.

This chain joins TRBV27 and TRBJ2-2, with no clear D. Trimming removed 1 base from V and 3 bases from J, with 3 bases in between. Germline V gene data show CDR1 as MNHEY and CDR2 as SMNVEV (reference sequence). This CDR3 is 13 amino acids long. CDR3 sequence: CASSLYDTGELFF. The CDR3 bases are TGTGCCAGCAGTTTATACGACACCGGGGAGCTGTTTTTT.

The rearrangement joins TRBV6-5 to TRBJ2-3; 10 nucleotides match TRBD2. V gave up 2 bases and J gave up 4 bases; unmatched junction bases: 3. CDR3 length: 15 amino acids. Germline lookup yields CDR1 MNHEY and CDR2 SVGAGI. CDR3 in DNA: TGTGCCAGCAGTTACCTAGCGGGAGCATCAGATACGCAGTATTTT. The encoded protein is CASSYLAGASDTQYF.

The rearrangement uses TRBV9 and TRBJ2-3, with TRBD2 identical over 9 bases. The junction had 17 bases not matched to a gene; V was cut back by 4 bases and J by 2 bases. This CDR3 is built from 19 residues. Germline assignment: CDR1 SGDLS and CDR2 YYNGEE. DNA for the CDR3: TGTGCCAGCAGCTCCCAAATCTTTCCTAGCGGGGCGTTCACAGATACGCAGTATTTT. Amino acid sequence: CASSSQIFPSGAFTDTQYF.

The rearrangement uses TRBV29-1 and TRBJ1-1; perhaps TRBD1 as D (5 bases). Germline CDR1 is SQVTM and CDR2 is ANQGSEA. Trimming took 7 bases from V and 5 from J, leaving 17 bases between them. The CDR3 totals 13 residues. The CDR3 loop is CSAIRGGRTEAFF. The CDR3, as DNA: TGCAGCGCCATACGGGGGGGACGGACTGAAGCTTTCTTT.

This clone has only one observation. The CDR3 region is CASSQGGGSSYGYTF. The DNA of the CDR3 is TGCGCCAGCAGCCAAGGGGGCGGGTCCAGCTATGGCTACACCTTC. The chain is built from TRBV4-1 and TRBJ1-2, with D perhaps TRBD1 (5 bases). The CDR3 consists of 15 residues. Trimming stripped 1 base from V and 4 bases from J, with 13 bases between. In germline, CDR1 is MGHRA, CDR2 YSYEKL.

The genes are TRBV7-2 and TRBJ1-2, with 9 nucleotides matching TRBD1. CDR1 and CDR2 from the germline V gene are SGHTA and FQGNSA. The CDR3 is 15 amino acids. Unmatched junction bases numbered 3, after V lost 1 base and J lost 3 bases. The CDR3 bases are TGTGCCAGCAGCTTAGGGACAGGGGATCACTATGGCTACACCTTC. It yields the protein CASSLGTGDHYGYTF.

The rearrangement uses TRBV27 and TRBJ2-7; D gene unclear. The CDR3 runs 15 residues. The V end lost 1 base, the J end lost 3 bases, and 13 bases lay between the germline ends. Germline CDR1 MNHEY, CDR2 SMNVEV (reference sequence). DNA of the CDR3: TGTGCCAGCAGTTTATATGCTGGGGAAGTCTACGAGCAGTACTTC. This codes for CASSLYAGEVYEQYF.

The DNA of the CDR3 is TGTGCCAGCAGCTTAGCTGGGGGTGGAAGGGCAACTAATGAAAAACTGTTTTTT. Residues: CASSLAGGGRATNEKLFF. The chain links TRBV11-2 to TRBJ1-4, with D possibly matching TRBD1 (5 bases). In germline, CDR1 is SGHAT, CDR2 FQNNGV. V shed 1 base and J shed 0 bases, with 15 bases lying between them. The CDR3 is made up of 18 amino acids.

This clone was counted once. The chain recombines TRBV12-3 or TRBV12-4 with TRBJ1-2; 7 positions match TRBD1. The CDR3 is 13 residues long. Unmatched junction bases numbered 14, after V lost 11 bases and J lost 8 bases. The CDR3 loop is CAASRDSKSGYTF. The CDR3 nucleotides read TGTGCCGCGTCCCGGGACAGCAAAAGCGGCTACACCTTC.

The genes are TRBV5-5 and TRBJ2-1; D is ambiguous. Germline loops: CDR1 SGHKS, CDR2 YYEKEE (reference sequence). Trimming left V 1 base short and J 0 bases short, with 8 bases between. The CDR3 is 15 amino acids. This chain's CDR3 is CASSLLGDSYNEQFF. The CDR3 DNA reads TGTGCCAGCAGCTTGTTGGGTGACTCCTACAATGAGCAGTTCTTC.

The chain has TRBV2 and TRBJ1-2; D unresolved. Trimming cost V 2 bases and J 1 base, with 11 bases left between them. Germline V gene sequence: CDR1 SNHLY, CDR2 FYNNEI. The CDR3 spans 15 residues. CDR3 DNA: TGTGCCAGCAGTGAAAGCATGACACTTAACTATGGCTACACCTTC. Its translation is CASSESMTLNYGYTF.

Points on this clone: Different DNA sequences within this sample yield the same CDR3. This chain links TRBV18 with TRBJ1-1; D may be TRBD1 (6 bases). The CDR3 spans 14 residues. Germline CDR1 is KGHSH and CDR2 is LQKENI. Trimming pared 1 base from V and 1 base from J, leaving 7 bases between. CDR3 amino acids: CASSPLGANTEAFF. In nucleotides, the CDR3 is TGTGCCAGCTCACCACTGGGGGCGAACACTGAAGCTTTCTTT.

This chain joins TRBV10-3 and TRBJ1-1; perhaps TRBD1 as D (6 bases). This CDR3 spans 13 amino acids. CDR1 and CDR2 (germline): ENHRY, SYGVKD. V was clipped by 10 bases and J by 1 base, with 13 bases between them. The CDR3 coding sequence is TGTGCCACGAGGGGGACGGAGAACACTGAAGCTTTCTTT. It specifies CATRGTENTEAFF.

The chain couples TRBV9 to TRBJ1-4; possible D gene TRBD1, 5 bases. The CDR3 contains 15 residues. Trimming removed 4 bases at V and 11 bases at J, with 21 bases between. Germline CDR1 reads SGDLS; CDR2 reads YYNGEE. Written as DNA, the CDR3 is TGTGCCAGCAGCCCTGGGACTCTAGGAGGGCAGAAACTGTTTTTT. Its translation is CASSPGTLGGQKLFF.

This chain links TRBV9 with TRBJ1-1; 8 nucleotides match TRBD1. Germline CDR1 is SGDLS and CDR2 is YYNGEE. The V and J ends lost 1 base and 6 bases, in that order; junction bases with no gene match: 8. This CDR3 has 15 residues. The CDR3 spells CASSVRGQGASEAFF. CDR3 in DNA: TGTGCCAGCAGCGTACGAGGTCAGGGGGCCTCTGAAGCTTTCTTT.

The V and J genes are TRBV6-5 and TRBJ1-5, with D tentatively TRBD1 (6 bases). CDR3 length equals 15 residues. Germline V gives CDR1 MNHEY, CDR2 SVGAGI. Trimming took off 5 bases at V and 5 bases at J, with 16 bases between the two ends. The CDR3 nucleotides read TGTGCCAGCAGTCGCCCAGGACAGAGCGATCAGCCCCAGCATTTT. This translates into CASSRPGQSDQPQHF.

The chain links TRBV6-5 to TRBJ1-2; D ambiguous. Per germline, CDR1 MNHEY and CDR2 SVGAGI. The CDR3 spans 14 residues. Trimming pared 4 bases from V and 2 bases from J, leaving 11 bases between. CDR3 nucleotide sequence: TGTGCCAGCAGTTCACAGCGTTCCAACTATGGCTACACCTTC. This encodes CASSSQRSNYGYTF.

The chain links TRBV6-2 or TRBV6-3 to TRBJ1-5, with TRBD1 matching 8 bases. V trimming: 4 bases; J trimming: 4 bases; junction bases outside the gene matches: 9. The CDR3 runs 16 residues. Germline CDR1 and CDR2: MNHEY and SVGEGT. The CDR3 sequence: CASSSQGALGNQPQHF. As DNA, the CDR3 is TGTGCCAGCAGTTCGCAGGGGGCATTGGGAAATCAGCCCCAGCATTTT.

The chain uses TRBV6-5 and TRBJ2-3; D remains ambiguous. V was pared by 7 bases and J by 0 bases, with 8 bases between. The CDR3 has 13 residues. Looked up from germline, CDR1 is MNHEY and CDR2 is SVGAGI. The CDR3 spells CASNQASTDTQYF. The CDR3, as DNA: TGTGCCAGCAACCAGGCCAGCACAGATACGCAGTATTTT.

The chain links TRBV15 to TRBJ1-5; D gene ambiguous. The CDR3 length is 14 residues. Trimming cost V 0 bases and J 5 bases, with 8 bases left between them. The germline V gene has CDR1 LNHNV and CDR2 YYDKDF (reference sequence). The CDR3 loop is CATSRDSGDQPQHF. The CDR3 bases are TGTGCCACCAGCAGAGACTCGGGAGATCAGCCCCAGCATTTT.

The J gene is TRBJ1-2, the V gene TRBV5-4; TRBD1 is a possible D gene (6 bases). Trimming cost V 5 bases and J 8 bases, with 13 bases left between them. CDR3 length equals 12 residues. Germline V CDR1 and CDR2: SGHNT, YYREEE (reference sequence). CDR3 region: CASSYGTLGYTF. CDR3 in DNA: TGTGCCAGCAGTTACGGGACACTGGGCTACACCTTC.